The TCR beta chain under discussion was sequenced for a study of shared clonotypes between healthy human individuals. Profiled with immunoSEQ multiplex PCR; TCRdb holds only in-frame clones, not every one. The sample lists 1.6 million or so clones, approximately 98.5% occurring once. The CDR3 is 13 amino acids. Trimming pared 7 bases from V and 8 bases from J, leaving 14 bases between. CDR1 and CDR2 (germline): SNHLY, FYNNEI. The V call is TRBV2, the J call TRBJ1-4, with TRBD1 as a possible D gene (5 bases). This receptor was taken from a young man in good health. Sequenced sample: naive CD4+ T cells sorted from blood. Subset here: CD45RA+ positively selected. Here the CDR3 DNA reads TGTGCCAGCAATTCCGGGGGAGGGGAAAAACTGTTTTTT. It yields the protein CASNSGGGEKLFF. Full variable domain (outside the CDR3, taken from reference TRBV2 and TRBJ1-4): EPEVTQTPSHQVTQMGQEVILRCVPISNHLYFYWYRQILGQKVEFLVSFYNNEISEKSEIFDDQFSVERPDGSNFTLKIRSTKLEDSAMYFCASNSGGGEKLFFGSGTQLSVL.